What follows is one TCR beta chain and its context. This CDR3 has 11 residues. V lost 6 bases and J lost 6; bases outside the gene matches: 5. The germline V gene encodes CDR1 SQVTM and CDR2 ANQGSEA. The data are from a study of identical twins' blood T cells. TCR cDNA libraries came from RNA via a modified published protocol. Each TCR cDNA library carried sample-specific barcodes on both ends. One entry per CDR3 protein results from TCRdb running MiXCR on the 5' RACE reads. The table shows fewer than 450,000 distinct CDR3 sequences, with under 30% occurring only once. The sequence was collected from a woman aged 18 to 55 in good health. The source material was PBMCs. The chain employs TRBV29-1 and TRBJ2-7, with TRBD1 matching 7 bases. The DNA of the CDR3 is TGCAGCGTCGCTGGGACAGTCGAGCAGTACTTC. This translates into CSVAGTVEQYF.